The clone carrying this T cell receptor beta chain was picked up a small number of times. This entry belongs to a study of neoadjuvant anti-PD-1 for oral cavity cancer. The repertoire was sequenced with immunoSEQ multiplex PCR; TCRdb's copy has only in-frame clones and lacks some. The sample consists of over 5,500 clones, approximately 79% of them appearing once. V lost 1 base to trimming and J lost 3 bases, with 13 bases between them. CDR3 size: 15 residues. Germline V lookup: CDR1 SGHNT, CDR2 YYREEE (reference sequence). The clonotype originates from a person aged 40 to 85 with oral cavity squamous cell carcinoma. The chain links TRBV5-4 to TRBJ2-5, with D tentatively TRBD1 or TRBD2 (5 bases each). The sample consisted of PBMCs, taken before nivolumab (anti-PD-1) treatment. Here the CDR3 reads CASSLPYGGKETQYF. The CDR3 nucleotides are TGTGCCAGCAGCTTGCCCTATGGGGGAAAAGAGACCCAGTACTTC.